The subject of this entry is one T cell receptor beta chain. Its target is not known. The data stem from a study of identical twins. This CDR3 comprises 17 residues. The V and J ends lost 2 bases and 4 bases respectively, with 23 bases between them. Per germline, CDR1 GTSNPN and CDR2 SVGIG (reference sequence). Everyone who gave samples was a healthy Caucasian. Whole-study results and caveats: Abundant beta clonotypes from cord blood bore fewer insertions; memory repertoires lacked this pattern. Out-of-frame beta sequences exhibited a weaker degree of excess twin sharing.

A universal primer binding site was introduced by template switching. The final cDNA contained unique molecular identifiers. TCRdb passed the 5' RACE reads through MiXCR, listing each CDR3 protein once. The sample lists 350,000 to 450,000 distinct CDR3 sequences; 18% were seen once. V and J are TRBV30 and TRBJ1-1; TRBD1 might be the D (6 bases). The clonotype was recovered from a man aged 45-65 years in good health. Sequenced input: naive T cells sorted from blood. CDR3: CAWSTQGQILWGTEAFF. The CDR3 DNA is TGTGCCTGGAGTACCCAGGGGCAGATTCTTTGGGGCACTGAAGCTTTCTTT.